This paragraph reports one T cell receptor (beta chain). Its antigen is as yet unknown. The CDR3 has 13 residues. Germline-derived CDR1 and CDR2 are SGHKS and YYEKEE (reference sequence). V gave up 4 bases and J gave up 7 bases; unmatched junction bases: 5. This entry belongs to a study of cytomegalovirus exposure and HLA in healthy donors. Notes on the study in general: It was reported that the classifier diagnosed cytomegalovirus status with high specificity and sensitivity in both the original and validation cohorts. Rare TCR sequences dominated, though some public TCRs recurred in many donors. The authors listed 180 or so TCR beta chains as cytomegalovirus-associated.

A roughly 120-subject validation cohort, separate from the approximately 720-subject first cohort, supplied the donors. Assay used: immunoSEQ multiplex PCR; TCRdb lists only in-frame clones, some missing. The sample includes tens of thousands of clones, just under 95% of them seen just once. Source material: PBMCs. The clonotype comes from a man between 18 and 29 years old in good health and CMV-seropositive. The rearrangement links TRBV5-5 to TRBJ1-2; 9 nucleotides align to TRBD1. DNA for the CDR3: TGTGCCAGCAGCCAGGGGACAGGGTTTGGCTACACCTTC. It codes for CASSQGTGFGYTF.